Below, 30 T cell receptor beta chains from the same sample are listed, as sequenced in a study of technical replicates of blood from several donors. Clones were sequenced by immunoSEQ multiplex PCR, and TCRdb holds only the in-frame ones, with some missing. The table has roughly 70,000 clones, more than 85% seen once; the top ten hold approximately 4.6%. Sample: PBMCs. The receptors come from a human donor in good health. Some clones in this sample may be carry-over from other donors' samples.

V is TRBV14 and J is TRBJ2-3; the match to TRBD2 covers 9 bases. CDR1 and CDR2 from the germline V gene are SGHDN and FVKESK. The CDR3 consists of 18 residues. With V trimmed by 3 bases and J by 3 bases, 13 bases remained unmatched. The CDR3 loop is CASSHAAGGYVWTDTQYF. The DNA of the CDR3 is TGTGCCAGCAGCCACGCAGCGGGAGGATATGTTTGGACAGATACGCAGTATTTT. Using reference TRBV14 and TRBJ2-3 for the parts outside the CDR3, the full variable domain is EAGVTQFPSHSVIEKGQTVTLRCDPISGHDNLYWYRRVMGKEIKFLLHFVKESKQDESGMPNNRFLAERTGGTYSTLKVQPAELEDSGVYFCASSHAAGGYVWTDTQYFGPGTRLTVL.

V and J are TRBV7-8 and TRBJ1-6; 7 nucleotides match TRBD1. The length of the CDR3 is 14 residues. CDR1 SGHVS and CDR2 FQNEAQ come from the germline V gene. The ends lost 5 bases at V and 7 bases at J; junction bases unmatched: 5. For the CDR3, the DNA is TGTGCCAGCAGCCAAACGGACAGGAATTCACCCCTCCACTTT. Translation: CASSQTDRNSPLHF.

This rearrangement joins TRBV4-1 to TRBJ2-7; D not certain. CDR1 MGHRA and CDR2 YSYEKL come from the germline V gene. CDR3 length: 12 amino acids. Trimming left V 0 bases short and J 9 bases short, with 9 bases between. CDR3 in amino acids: CASSQDGRSQYF. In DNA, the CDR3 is TGCGCCAGCAGCCAAGATGGTAGATCGCAGTACTTC.

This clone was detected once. This chain's CDR3 is CASSLVRRAGGHEQYF. CDR3 bases: TGTGCCAGCAGCTTGGTTCGTCGGGCAGGGGGCCACGAGCAGTACTTC. This chain joins TRBV5-6 and TRBJ2-7; 8 bases fit TRBD1. From germline, CDR1 is SGHDT and CDR2 YYEEEE. V lost 0 bases to trimming and J lost 5 bases; unmatched junction nucleotides: 10. The CDR3 covers 16 residues.

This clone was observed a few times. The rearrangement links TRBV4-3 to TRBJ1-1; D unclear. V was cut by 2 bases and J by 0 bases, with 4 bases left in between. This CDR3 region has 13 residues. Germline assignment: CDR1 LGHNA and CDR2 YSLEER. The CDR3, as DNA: TGCGCCAGCAGCCAACAGATGAACACTGAAGCTTTCTTT. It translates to CASSQQMNTEAFF.

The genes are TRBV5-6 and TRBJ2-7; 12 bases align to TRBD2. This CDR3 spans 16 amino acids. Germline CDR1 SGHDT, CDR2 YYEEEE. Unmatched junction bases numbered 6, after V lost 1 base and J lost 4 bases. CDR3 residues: CASSLYLGLAGYEQYF. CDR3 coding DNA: TGTGCCAGCAGCTTGTATCTGGGACTAGCGGGTTACGAGCAGTACTTC.

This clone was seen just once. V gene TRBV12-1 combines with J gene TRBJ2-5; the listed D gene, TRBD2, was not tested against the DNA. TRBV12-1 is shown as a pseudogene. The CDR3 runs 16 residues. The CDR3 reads CASGGGGKTIEETQYF. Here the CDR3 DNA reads TGTGCCAGCGGCGGCGGGGGCAAAACTATCGAAGAGACCCAGTACTTC.

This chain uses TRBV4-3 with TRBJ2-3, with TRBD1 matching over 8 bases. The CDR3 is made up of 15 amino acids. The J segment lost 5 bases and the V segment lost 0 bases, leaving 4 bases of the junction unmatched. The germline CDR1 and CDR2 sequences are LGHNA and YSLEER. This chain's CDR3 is CASSQDRQGIDTQYF. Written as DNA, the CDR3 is TGCGCCAGCAGCCAAGATCGACAGGGGATAGATACGCAGTATTTT.

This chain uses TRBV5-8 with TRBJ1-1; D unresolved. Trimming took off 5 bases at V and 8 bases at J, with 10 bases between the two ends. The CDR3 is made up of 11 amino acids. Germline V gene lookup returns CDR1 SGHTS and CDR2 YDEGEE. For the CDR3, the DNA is TGTGCCAGCAGACTCGCTCGCGAAGCTTTCTTT. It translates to CASRLAREAFF.

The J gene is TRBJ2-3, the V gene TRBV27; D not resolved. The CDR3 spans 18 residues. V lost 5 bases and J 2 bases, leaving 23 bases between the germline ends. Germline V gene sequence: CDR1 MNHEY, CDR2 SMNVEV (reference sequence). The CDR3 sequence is CASSIRPPDSGDTDTQYF. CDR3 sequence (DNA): TGTGCCAGCAGTATACGCCCTCCCGATAGTGGAGACACAGATACGCAGTATTTT.

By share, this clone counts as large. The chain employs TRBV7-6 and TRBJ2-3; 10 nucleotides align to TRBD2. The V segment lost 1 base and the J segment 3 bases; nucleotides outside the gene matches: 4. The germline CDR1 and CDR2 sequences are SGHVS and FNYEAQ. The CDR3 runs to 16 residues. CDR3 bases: TGTGCCAGCAGCTTAGGAGCGGGGGGGTGGACAGATACGCAGTATTTT. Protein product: CASSLGAGGWTDTQYF.

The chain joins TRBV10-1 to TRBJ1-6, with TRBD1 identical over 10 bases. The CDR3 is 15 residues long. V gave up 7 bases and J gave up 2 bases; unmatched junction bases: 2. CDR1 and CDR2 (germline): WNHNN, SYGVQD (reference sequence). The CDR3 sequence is CASMTGGPYNSPLHF. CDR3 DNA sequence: TGCGCCAGCATGACAGGGGGCCCCTATAATTCACCCCTCCACTTT.

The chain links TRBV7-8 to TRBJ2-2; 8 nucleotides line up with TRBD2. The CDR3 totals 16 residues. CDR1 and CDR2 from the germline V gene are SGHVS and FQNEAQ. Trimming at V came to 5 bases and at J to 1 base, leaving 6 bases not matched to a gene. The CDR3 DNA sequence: TGTGCCAGCAGCCTAGTGGCGGGAGGGAACACCGGGGAGCTGTTTTTT. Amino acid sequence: CASSLVAGGNTGELFF. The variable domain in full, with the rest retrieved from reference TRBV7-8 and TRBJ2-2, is GAGVSQSPRYKVAKRGQDVALRCDPISGHVSLFWYQQALGQGPEFLTYFQNEAQLDKSGLPSDRFFAERPEGSVSTLKIQRTQQEDSAVYLCASSLVAGGNTGELFFGEGSRLTVL.

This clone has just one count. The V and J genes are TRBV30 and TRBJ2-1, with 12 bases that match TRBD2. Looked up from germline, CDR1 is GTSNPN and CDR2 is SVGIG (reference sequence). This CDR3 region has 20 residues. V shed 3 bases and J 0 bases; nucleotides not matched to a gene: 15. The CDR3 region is CAWRGGGLAGGFSSYNEQFF. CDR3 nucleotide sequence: TGTGCCTGGAGGGGGGGTGGGCTAGCGGGAGGGTTTAGCTCCTACAATGAGCAGTTCTTC.

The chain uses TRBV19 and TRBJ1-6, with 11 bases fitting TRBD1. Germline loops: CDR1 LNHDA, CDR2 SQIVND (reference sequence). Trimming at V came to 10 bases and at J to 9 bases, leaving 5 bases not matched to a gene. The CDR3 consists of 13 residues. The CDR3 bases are TGTGCCACTCGGGACAGGGGGGCTTCACCCCTCCACTTT. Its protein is CATRDRGASPLHF.

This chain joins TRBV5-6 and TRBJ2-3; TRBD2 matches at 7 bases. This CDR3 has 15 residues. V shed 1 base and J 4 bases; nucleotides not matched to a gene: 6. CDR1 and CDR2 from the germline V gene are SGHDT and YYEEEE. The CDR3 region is CASSLWTRGADTQYF. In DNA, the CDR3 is TGTGCCAGCAGCTTGTGGACTAGGGGCGCAGATACGCAGTATTTT.

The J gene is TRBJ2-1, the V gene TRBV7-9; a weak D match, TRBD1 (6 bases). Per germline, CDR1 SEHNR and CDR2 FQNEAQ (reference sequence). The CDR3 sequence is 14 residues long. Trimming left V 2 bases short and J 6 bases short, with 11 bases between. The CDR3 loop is CASSLPWGPNEQFF. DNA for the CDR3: TGTGCCAGCAGCTTACCCTGGGGGCCCAATGAGCAGTTCTTC.

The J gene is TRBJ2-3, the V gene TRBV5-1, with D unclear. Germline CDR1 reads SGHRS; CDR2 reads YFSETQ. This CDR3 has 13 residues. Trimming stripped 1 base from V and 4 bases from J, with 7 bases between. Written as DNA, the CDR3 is TGCGCCAGCAGCTTGTTGGGCCCAGATACGCAGTATTTT. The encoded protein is CASSLLGPDTQYF.

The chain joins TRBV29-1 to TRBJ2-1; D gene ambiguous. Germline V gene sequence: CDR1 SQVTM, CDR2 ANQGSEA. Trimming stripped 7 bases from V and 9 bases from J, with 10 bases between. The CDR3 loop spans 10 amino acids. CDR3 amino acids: CSASLSEQFF. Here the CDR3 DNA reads TGCAGCGCCTCCCTTAGTGAGCAGTTCTTC.

The chain's CDR3 is CASSLMQGHWGYTF. The DNA for the CDR3 is TGTGCCAGCAGCTTAATGCAGGGGCATTGGGGCTACACCTTC. The chain recombines TRBV7-9 with TRBJ1-2; a possible D gene is TRBD1 (6 bases). The germline V gene encodes CDR1 SEHNR and CDR2 FQNEAQ (reference sequence). CDR3 length equals 14 residues. V shed 2 bases and J shed 8 bases, with 15 bases lying between them.

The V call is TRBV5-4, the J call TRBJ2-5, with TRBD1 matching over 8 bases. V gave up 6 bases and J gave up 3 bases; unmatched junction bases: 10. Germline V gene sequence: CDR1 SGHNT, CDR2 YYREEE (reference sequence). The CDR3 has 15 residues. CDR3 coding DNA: TGTGCCAGCATCAACTTCGACAGGGGTAAAGAGACCCAGTACTTC. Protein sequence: CASINFDRGKETQYF. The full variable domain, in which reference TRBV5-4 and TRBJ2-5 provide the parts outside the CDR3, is ETGVTQSPTHLIKTRGQQVTLRCSSQSGHNTVSWYQQALGQGPQFIFQYYREEENGRGNFPPRFSGLQFPNYSSELNVNALELDDSALYLCASINFDRGKETQYFGPGTRLLVL.

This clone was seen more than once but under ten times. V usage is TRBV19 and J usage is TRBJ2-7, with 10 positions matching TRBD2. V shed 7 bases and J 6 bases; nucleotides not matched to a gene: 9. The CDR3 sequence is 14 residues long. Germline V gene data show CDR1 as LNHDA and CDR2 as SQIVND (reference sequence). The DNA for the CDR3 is TGTGCCAGTAAGGATCAAGCGGGAGGGCTCGAGCAGTACTTC. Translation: CASKDQAGGLEQYF.

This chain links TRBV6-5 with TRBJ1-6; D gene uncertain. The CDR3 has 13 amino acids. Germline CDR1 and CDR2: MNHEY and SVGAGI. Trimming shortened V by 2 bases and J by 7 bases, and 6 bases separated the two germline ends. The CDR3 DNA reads TGTGCCAGCAGTTACGGGCAAAATTCACCCCTCCACTTT. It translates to CASSYGQNSPLHF.

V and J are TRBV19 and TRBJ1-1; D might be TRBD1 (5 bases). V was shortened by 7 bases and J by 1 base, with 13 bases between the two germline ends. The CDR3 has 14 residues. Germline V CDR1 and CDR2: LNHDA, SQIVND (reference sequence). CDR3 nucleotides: TGTGCCAGTAAATCTCAGGGTCAGAACACTGAAGCTTTCTTT. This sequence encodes CASKSQGQNTEAFF. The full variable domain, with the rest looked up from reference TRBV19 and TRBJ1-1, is DGGITQSPKYLFRKEGQNVTLSCEQNLNHDAMYWYRQDPGQGLRLIYYSQIVNDFQKGDIAEGYSVSREKKESFPLTVTSAQKNPTAFYLCASKSQGQNTEAFFGQGTRLTVV.

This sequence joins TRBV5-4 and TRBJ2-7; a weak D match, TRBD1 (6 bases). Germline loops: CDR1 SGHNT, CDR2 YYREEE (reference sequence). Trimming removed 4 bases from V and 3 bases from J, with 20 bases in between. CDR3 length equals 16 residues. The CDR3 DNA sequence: TGTGCCAGCAGCACGCAGGGGCCAGCCCCCGGCTACGAGCAGTACTTC. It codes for CASSTQGPAPGYEQYF.

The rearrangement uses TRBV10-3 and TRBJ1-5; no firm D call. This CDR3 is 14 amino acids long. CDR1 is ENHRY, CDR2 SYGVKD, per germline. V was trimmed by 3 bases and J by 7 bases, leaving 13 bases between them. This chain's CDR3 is CAISDWREGQPQHF. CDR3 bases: TGTGCCATCAGTGATTGGAGGGAGGGACAGCCCCAGCATTTT.

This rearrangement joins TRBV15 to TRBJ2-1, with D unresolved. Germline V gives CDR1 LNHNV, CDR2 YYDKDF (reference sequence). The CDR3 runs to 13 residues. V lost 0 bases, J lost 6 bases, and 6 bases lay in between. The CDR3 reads CATSRDRLNEQFF. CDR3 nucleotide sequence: TGTGCCACCAGCAGAGATAGACTCAATGAGCAGTTCTTC.

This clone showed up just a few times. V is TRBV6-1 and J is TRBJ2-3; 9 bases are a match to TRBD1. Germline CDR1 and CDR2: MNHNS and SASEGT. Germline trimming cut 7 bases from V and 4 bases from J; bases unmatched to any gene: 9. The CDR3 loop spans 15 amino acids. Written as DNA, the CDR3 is TGTGCCAGCACCAAGGACAGGGGAGGGCCAGATACGCAGTATTTT. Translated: CASTKDRGGPDTQYF.

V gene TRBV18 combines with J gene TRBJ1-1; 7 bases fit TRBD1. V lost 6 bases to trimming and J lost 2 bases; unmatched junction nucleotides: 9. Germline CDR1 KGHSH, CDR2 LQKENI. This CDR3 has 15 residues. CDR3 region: CASSRTGTENTEAFF. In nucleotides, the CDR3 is TGTGCCAGCTCGCGAACCGGGACAGAAAACACTGAAGCTTTCTTT.

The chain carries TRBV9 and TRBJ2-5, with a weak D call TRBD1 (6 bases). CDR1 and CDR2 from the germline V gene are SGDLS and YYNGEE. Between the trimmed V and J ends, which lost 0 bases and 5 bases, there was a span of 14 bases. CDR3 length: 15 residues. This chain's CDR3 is CASSVEAGEWETQYF. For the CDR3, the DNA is TGTGCCAGCAGCGTAGAGGCAGGGGAATGGGAGACCCAGTACTTC.